Shown below are 23 T cell receptor beta chains from a single sample sequenced in a study of T cell clones after liver transplantation. Sequenced by immunoSEQ multiplex PCR; TCRdb stores in-frame clones only, minus some. The sample holds about 11,000 clones; 60% to 75% are singletons and the top ten take about 22%. Sequenced here: CD4+ T cells from blood, sampled about 2.5 years after liver transplant. The source is a human patient who received a liver transplant. Some T cells may possibly be graft donor cells.

The rearrangement links TRBV29-1 to TRBJ2-2; no definite D call. Per the germline V gene, CDR1 is SQVTM and CDR2 is ANQGSEA. This CDR3 has 12 amino acids. Trimming stripped 6 bases from V and 3 bases from J, with 8 bases between. This CDR3 reads CSVRTHTGELFF. The CDR3 DNA reads TGCAGCGTCCGGACGCACACCGGGGAGCTGTTTTTT.

This clone was counted only a few times. This chain links TRBV29-1 with TRBJ1-1, with D unclear. Trimming took 3 bases from V and 2 from J, leaving 19 bases between them. This CDR3 spans 16 amino acids. Germline V gene data show CDR1 as SQVTM and CDR2 as ANQGSEA. This chain's CDR3 is CSVEGWRSVTNTEAFF. CDR3 nucleotides: TGCAGCGTTGAGGGGTGGCGGAGCGTTACCAACACTGAAGCTTTCTTT.

The V and J genes are TRBV7-9 and TRBJ1-1, with 9 bases matching TRBD1. The CDR3 length is 14 residues. V lost 5 bases and J lost 5; bases outside the gene matches: 6. Per germline, CDR1 SEHNR and CDR2 FQNEAQ (reference sequence). CDR3 DNA sequence: TGTGCCAGCAGCCCCACAGGGGGCGGAACTGAAGCTTTCTTT. Translated: CASSPTGGGTEAFF.

The chain combines TRBV30 with TRBJ1-2; 10 bases are a match to TRBD1. The CDR3 has 23 amino acids. Germline V gene lookup returns CDR1 GTSNPN and CDR2 SVGIG (reference sequence). Trimming took 8 bases from V and 6 from J; bases not matched to a gene: 39. CDR3 in amino acids: CAVSVHPLIIYRDRGYDRDGYTF. In nucleotides, the CDR3 is TGTGCCGTGAGTGTACACCCGTTAATCATATACCGGGACAGGGGATACGATAGAGATGGCTACACCTTC.

V and J are TRBV4-1 and TRBJ2-5; D might be TRBD1 (5 bases). Per the germline V gene, CDR1 is MGHRA and CDR2 is YSYEKL. This CDR3 has 13 residues. V was cut by 1 base and J by 2 bases, with 5 bases left in between. CDR3 sequence: CASSQGQQETQYF. In nucleotides, the CDR3 is TGCGCCAGCAGCCAAGGACAGCAAGAGACCCAGTACTTC.

The CDR3 DNA sequence: TGTGCCATCAGTGGGTCCGGGAGGCCAAGGTTAGATACGCAGTATTTT. This gives the protein CAISGSGRPRLDTQYF. The gene calls are TRBV10-3 and TRBJ2-3; 7 bases line up with TRBD2. This CDR3 contains 16 residues. J was trimmed by 5 bases and V by 4 bases; bases with no gene match: 12. From germline, CDR1 is ENHRY and CDR2 SYGVKD.

Judged by abundance, this clone is large. The chain has TRBV6-6 and TRBJ1-4; D call uncertain. Germline values: CDR1 MNHNY, CDR2 SVGAGI (reference sequence). V dropped 8 bases and J dropped 7 bases, with 8 bases sitting between them. This CDR3 is built from 11 residues. The CDR3 is CASLAGEKLFF. The CDR3 DNA follows: TGTGCCAGCCTAGCCGGTGAAAAACTGTTTTTT.

The rearrangement joins TRBV4-1 to TRBJ2-5, with a possible D match to TRBD1 (5 bases). V was shortened by 0 bases and J by 5 bases, with 16 bases between the two germline ends. The CDR3 loop spans 16 amino acids. CDR1 is MGHRA, CDR2 YSYEKL, per germline. This chain's CDR3 is CASSQEGVGEGETQYF. In nucleotides, the CDR3 is TGCGCCAGCAGCCAAGAGGGCGTAGGGGAAGGGGAGACCCAGTACTTC.

The rearrangement uses TRBV19 and TRBJ2-1; D call uncertain. The CDR3 extends over 13 amino acids. The ends were cut back, 3 bases at V and 10 bases at J, with 13 bases in the middle. Germline V gives CDR1 LNHDA, CDR2 SQIVND (reference sequence). The CDR3: CASSIPPSREQFF. The CDR3 DNA reads as TGTGCCAGTAGTATCCCCCCCTCGAGGGAGCAGTTCTTC.

The chain links TRBV9 to TRBJ1-1, with 10 bases aligning to TRBD1. With 3 bases clipped from V and 6 bases from J, the junction kept 8 bases outside the gene matches. This CDR3 comprises 15 residues. The germline CDR1 and CDR2 sequences are SGDLS and YYNGEE. CDR3 nucleotide sequence: TGTGCCAGCAGCGCCCGACAGGGGGCGCTTTCTGAAGCTTTCTTT. Its translation is CASSARQGALSEAFF.

J is TRBJ2-3 and V is TRBV9; D possibly corresponds to TRBD2 (6 bases). CDR1 and CDR2 from the germline V gene are SGDLS and YYNGEE. The ends were cut back, 4 bases at V and 0 bases at J, with 15 bases in the middle. The CDR3 runs to 16 residues. CDR3 sequence: CASSPGGAVSTDTQYF. As DNA, the CDR3 is TGTGCCAGCAGCCCAGGCGGGGCGGTGAGCACAGATACGCAGTATTTT.

CDR3: CASRPTSGGYNEQFF. The CDR3 region has the DNA TGTGCCAGCAGACCAACTAGCGGGGGCTACAATGAGCAGTTCTTC. The chain combines TRBV14 with TRBJ2-1; 11 bases align to TRBD2. This CDR3 has 15 residues. V shed 6 bases, J shed 3 bases, and the junction held 4 bases outside the gene matches. Looked up from germline, CDR1 is SGHDN and CDR2 is FVKESK.

This sequence joins TRBV19 and TRBJ1-5, with 9 bases aligning to TRBD1. Germline V gene data show CDR1 as LNHDA and CDR2 as SQIVND (reference sequence). V trimming: 10 bases; J trimming: 1 base; junction bases outside the gene matches: 11. CDR3 size: 16 residues. CDR3 loop: CATKKPGTGSNQPQHF. Here the CDR3 DNA reads TGTGCCACCAAGAAGCCGGGGACAGGGAGCAATCAGCCCCAGCATTTT.

The gene calls are TRBV7-9 and TRBJ2-1, with TRBD1 as a possible D gene (5 bases). This CDR3 has 15 residues. CDR1 is SEHNR, CDR2 FQNEAQ, per germline (reference sequence). The V and J ends lost 5 bases and 6 bases respectively, with 17 bases between them. The CDR3 DNA reads as TGTGCCAGCAGCCCCCTTTCAGGGAACCCCAATGAGCAGTTCTTC. Its translation: CASSPLSGNPNEQFF.

The chain couples TRBV19 to TRBJ1-5; possible D gene TRBD1, 5 bases. The germline V gene encodes CDR1 LNHDA and CDR2 SQIVND (reference sequence). V was trimmed by 3 bases and J by 7 bases, leaving 10 bases between them. The CDR3 sequence is 13 residues long. This chain's CDR3 is CASSMAGYQPQHF. DNA for the CDR3: TGTGCCAGTAGTATGGCAGGGTACCAGCCCCAGCATTTT.

This sequence joins TRBV5-4 and TRBJ2-5; D not certain. The CDR3 runs 14 residues. The germline CDR1 and CDR2 sequences are SGHNT and YYREEE (reference sequence). Trimming pared 2 bases from V and 0 bases from J, leaving 8 bases between. The DNA for the CDR3 is TGTGCCAGCAGCTTTGGGTCCTACCAAGAGACCCAGTACTTC. Protein sequence: CASSFGSYQETQYF.

This clone was detected a few times. The chain recombines TRBV30 with TRBJ2-3, with unresolved D. Germline CDR1 is GTSNPN and CDR2 is SVGIG (reference sequence). This CDR3 region has 13 residues. Deletions cut 0 bases from V and 2 bases from J, with 6 bases between. CDR3 in DNA: TGTGCCTGGAGTGTAAGCCTCACAGATACGCAGTATTTT. It codes for CAWSVSLTDTQYF.

CDR3 loop: CASSSWQDTDTQYF. As DNA, the CDR3 is TGTGCCAGCAGTTCGTGGCAGGACACAGATACGCAGTATTTT. The rearrangement uses TRBV28 and TRBJ2-3; unclear D gene. Trimming took 4 bases from V and 2 from J, leaving 10 bases between them. There are 14 residues in the CDR3. Germline CDR1 reads MDHEN; CDR2 reads SYDVKM.

The chain carries TRBV9 and TRBJ2-5; the match to TRBD1 covers 8 bases. This CDR3 comprises 17 residues. The germline CDR1 and CDR2 sequences are SGDLS and YYNGEE. The V segment lost 0 bases and the J segment 1 base; nucleotides outside the gene matches: 8. CDR3 bases: TGTGCCAGCAGCGTAGGGGCCCTGACAGGGGCCCAAGAGACCCAGTACTTC. This encodes CASSVGALTGAQETQYF.

This chain uses TRBV6-1 with TRBJ2-3, with TRBD2 matching over 8 bases. Germline values: CDR1 MNHNS, CDR2 SASEGT. V dropped 10 bases and J dropped 3; count of bases not matched to a gene: 6. The CDR3 sequence is 13 residues long. CDR3 coding DNA: TGTGCCACGGGGGGGCCAGCAACAGATACGCAGTATTTT. It yields the protein CATGGPATDTQYF.

Sample share makes this clone medium-sized. In DNA, the CDR3 is TGTGCCAGCAGCCGAAGACAGGGTATTGCTGGAAACACCATATATTTT. Its translation is CASSRRQGIAGNTIYF. The chain carries TRBV28 and TRBJ1-3; 7 nucleotides line up with TRBD1. V was clipped by 6 bases and J by 2 bases; unmatched bases: 10. The length of the CDR3 is 16 residues. Germline V CDR1 and CDR2: MDHEN, SYDVKM.

The gene calls are TRBV19 and TRBJ1-6; D remains ambiguous. Germline V gene sequence: CDR1 LNHDA, CDR2 SQIVND (reference sequence). Trimming removed 1 base at V and 7 bases at J, with 11 bases between. The CDR3 is 15 residues long. This chain's CDR3 is CASSIVFGGNSPLHF. As DNA, the CDR3 is TGTGCCAGTAGTATAGTGTTCGGAGGGAATTCACCCCTCCACTTT.

This chain connects TRBV12-5 to TRBJ2-7, with unresolved D. Germline values: CDR1 LGHNT, CDR2 FRNRAP. The CDR3 totals 12 residues. The germline V and J ends were trimmed by 6 bases and 4 bases, with 10 bases remaining between them. CDR3 in amino acids: CASGPDSYEQYV. In DNA form, the CDR3 reads TGTGCTAGTGGGCCCGATTCGTACGAGCAGTACGTC.